This TCR beta chain was captured by sequencing in a study of T cell responses to AZD1222 COVID-19 vaccine listed by TCRdb under 2021. In the study overall: AZD1222 recipients given second doses at about 4 weeks or at about 12 weeks were pooled, since spike-specific TCR depth and breadth were not found to differ between the two schedules. Trial participants were enrolled by age into 18-55, 56-69 and 70-plus year subgroups, with 148, 28 and 57 TCR-sequenced participants respectively. TCR sequencing was performed for 233 trial participants, of whom some 200 were given two doses of AZD1222 and approximately 25 were given two doses of MenACWY control vaccine.

The germline V gene provides CDR1 SGHTA and CDR2 FQGNSA. The CDR3 sequence holds 14 residues, the cysteine and phenylalanine included. Only CDR3 DNA is held: 42 bases, read in frame from base 1. V sheds 7 bases and J sheds 1 base, leaving 13 bases between their ends. The CDR3 regions of human TCRbeta chains were analyzed by immunosequencing. On the authors' methods: TCRs in the repertoires were matched against a reference library of SARS-CoV-2-specific TCRs that had been generated with the MIRA antigen-specificity platform. Breadth meant the fraction of unique TCRs that were SARS-CoV-2-associated, whereas depth meant the fraction of total T cells that were SARS-CoV-2-associated. Each spike-specific TCR was assigned to its reactive spike region and to a CD4 or CD8 class using the MIRA data. Log10-transformed breadth and depth values were compared by one-way ANOVA with Sidak's multiple comparisons tests. In TCRdb, the immuneACCESS table is reduced to in-frame sequences with V and J assigned. These tables do not hold every clone; where another copy was compared, an unresolved V gene accounts for under half, and the others remain unexplained. The V and J calls and clone size were taken over from that table, and D and trimming were inferred from the DNA. Recorded for this sample are some 200,000 clones; 85% to 95% of them occurred a single time. The ten largest account for 8.5% to 12% of the sample.

Comment on this clone: This clone's antigen is unknown. Base-call qualities are not available, and no considerably larger clone is one nucleotide away.

The time point label, read with the paper, signifies: baseline before first vaccination. Samples from vaccinated people were obtained from the UK trials COV001 and COV002, which included a single-blind randomized controlled phase 2/3 trial of AZD1222 (ChAdOx1 nCoV-19) in healthy adults. For TCRbeta chain sequencing, PBMC samples from trial participants were taken at day 0 and at day 28 after the second dose. Here is what the overall study found, with its caveats: Participants were mostly white British and included more females than males, and it was suggested by the authors that clonal diversity may have been underestimated. No day 14 peak-response samples were available, so repertoires were characterized only after the peak T cell response. Only a handful of AZD1222 recipients were SARS-CoV-2 seropositive at baseline, limiting conclusions about previously exposed vaccinees. Reportedly, almost half of the unique spike-specific TCRs recognized epitopes lying outside the regions that are mutated in the B.1.351 and B.1.1.7 variants. After two AZD1222 doses, spike-specific TCR breadth and depth were significantly higher than at day 0 and than in MenACWY recipients. The 56-69-year group was small, and its depth increase did not reach significance, likely because of low power. The vaccine-associated CD4 TCRs covered the entire spike protein, and the dominant responses fell in regions 160-218 and 743-854.

The sequence joins TRBV7-2 to TRBJ1-1, with TRBD1 tentatively as D gene (6 bases match). The origin of this receptor is an adult in good health. The material was peripheral blood, obtained on day 0 of AZD1222 vaccination. The CDR3 is CASTLGRGNTEAFF. The DNA sequence is as follows: TGTGCCAGCACCCTGGGCAGGGGGAACACTGAAGCTTTCTTT.